These 4 T cell receptor beta chains originate from one sample sequenced in a study of blood T cell repertoires in COVID-19. The method was immunoSEQ multiplex PCR; TCRdb's version includes in-frame clones alone and lacks a portion of them. The sample holds about 340,000 clones, 92% seen once. Sequencing was performed on PBMCs or T cells enriched from blood (not recorded which). All receptors derive from a woman in her twenties or thirties who had recovered from COVID-19.

V is TRBV7-2 and J is TRBJ2-7; 11 nucleotides line up with TRBD2. This CDR3 has 16 amino acids. V shed 5 bases, J shed 0 bases, and the junction held 6 bases outside the gene matches. Germline-derived CDR1 and CDR2 are SGHTA and FQGNSA. CDR3 sequence reads: CASSQSGTSGSYEQYF. The CDR3 coding sequence is TGTGCCAGCAGCCAATCCGGGACTAGCGGCTCCTACGAGCAGTACTTC.

The chain uses TRBV11-2 and TRBJ2-5; TRBD2 agrees at 13 bases. CDR1 is SGHAT, CDR2 FQNNGV, per germline. The CDR3 loop spans 16 amino acids. Trimming at V came to 4 bases and at J to 5 bases, leaving 7 bases not matched to a gene. CDR3 sequence reads: CASSSGLAGVIETQYF. DNA of the CDR3: TGTGCCAGCAGCTCCGGACTAGCGGGGGTGATTGAGACCCAGTACTTC.

This chain uses TRBV4-2 with TRBJ2-3; no clear D gene. Germline V gene data show CDR1 as LGHNA and CDR2 as YNFKEQ. CDR3 length: 15 amino acids. Trimming stripped 0 bases from V and 1 base from J, with 8 bases between. The CDR3 coding sequence is TGTGCCAGCAGCCAAGATGGAGCTGGCACAGATACGCAGTATTTT. The encoded protein is CASSQDGAGTDTQYF.

This clone was seen once. V gene TRBV2 combines with J gene TRBJ1-3, with D unclear. This CDR3 is built from 14 residues. The V gene lost 8 bases and the J gene lost 2 bases, with 13 bases spanning the gap. CDR1 is SNHLY, CDR2 FYNNEI, per germline. The CDR3 loop reads CASARGTAGNTIYF. CDR3 bases: TGTGCCAGCGCACGGGGTACGGCTGGAAACACCATATATTTT.